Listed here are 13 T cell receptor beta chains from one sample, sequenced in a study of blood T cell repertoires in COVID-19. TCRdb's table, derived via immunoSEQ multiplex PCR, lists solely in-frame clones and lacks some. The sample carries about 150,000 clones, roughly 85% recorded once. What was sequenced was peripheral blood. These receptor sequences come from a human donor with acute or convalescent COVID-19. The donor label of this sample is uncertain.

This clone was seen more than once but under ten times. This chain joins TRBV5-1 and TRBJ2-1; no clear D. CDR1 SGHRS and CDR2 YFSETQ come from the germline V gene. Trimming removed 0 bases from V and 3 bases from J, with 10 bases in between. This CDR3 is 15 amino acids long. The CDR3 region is CASSLVAANYNEQFF. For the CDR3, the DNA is TGCGCCAGCAGCTTGGTTGCGGCTAACTACAATGAGCAGTTCTTC.

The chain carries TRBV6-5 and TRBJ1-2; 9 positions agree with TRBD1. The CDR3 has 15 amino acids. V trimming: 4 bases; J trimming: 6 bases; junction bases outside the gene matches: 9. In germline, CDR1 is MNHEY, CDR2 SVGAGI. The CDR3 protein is CASSSDRGRRHGYTF. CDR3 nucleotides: TGTGCCAGCAGTTCCGACAGGGGGAGGCGTCATGGCTACACCTTC.

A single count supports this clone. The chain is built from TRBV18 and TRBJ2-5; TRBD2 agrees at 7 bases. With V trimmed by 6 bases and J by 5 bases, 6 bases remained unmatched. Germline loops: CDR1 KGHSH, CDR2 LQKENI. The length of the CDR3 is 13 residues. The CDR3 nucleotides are TGTGCCAGCTCCGGGGGGACTAAGGAGACCCAGTACTTC. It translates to CASSGGTKETQYF.

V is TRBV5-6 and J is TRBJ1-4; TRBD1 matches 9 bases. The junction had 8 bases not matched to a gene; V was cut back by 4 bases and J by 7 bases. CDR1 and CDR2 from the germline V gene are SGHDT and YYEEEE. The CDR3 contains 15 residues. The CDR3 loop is CASSGTGTGSEKLFF. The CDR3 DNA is TGTGCCAGCAGCGGTACCGGGACAGGGTCTGAAAAACTGTTTTTT.

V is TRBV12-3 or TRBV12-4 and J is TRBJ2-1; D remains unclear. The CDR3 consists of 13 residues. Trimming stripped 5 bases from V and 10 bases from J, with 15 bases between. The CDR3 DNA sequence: TGTGCCAGCAGTCTCTTGACTCTTGGCGAGCAGTTCTTC. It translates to CASSLLTLGEQFF.

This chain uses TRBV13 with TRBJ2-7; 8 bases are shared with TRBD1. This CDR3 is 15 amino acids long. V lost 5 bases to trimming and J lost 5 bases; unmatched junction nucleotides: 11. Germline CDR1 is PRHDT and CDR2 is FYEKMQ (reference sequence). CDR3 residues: CASSLATDREHEQYV. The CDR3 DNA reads TGTGCCAGCAGCCTCGCCACGGACAGGGAACACGAGCAGTACGTC.

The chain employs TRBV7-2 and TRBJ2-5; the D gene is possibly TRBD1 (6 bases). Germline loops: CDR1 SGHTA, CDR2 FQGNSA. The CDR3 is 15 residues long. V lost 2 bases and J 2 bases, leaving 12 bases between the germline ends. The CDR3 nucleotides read TGTGCCAGCAGCTTATTAGGACAGAGACAAGAGACCCAGTACTTC. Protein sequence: CASSLLGQRQETQYF.

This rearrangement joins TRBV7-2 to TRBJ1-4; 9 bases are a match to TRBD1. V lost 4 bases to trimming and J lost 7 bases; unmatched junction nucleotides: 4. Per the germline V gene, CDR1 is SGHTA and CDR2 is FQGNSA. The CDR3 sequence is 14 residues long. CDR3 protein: CASSSTGGGEKLFF. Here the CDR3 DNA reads TGTGCCAGCAGCTCGACAGGGGGAGGTGAAAAACTGTTTTTT.

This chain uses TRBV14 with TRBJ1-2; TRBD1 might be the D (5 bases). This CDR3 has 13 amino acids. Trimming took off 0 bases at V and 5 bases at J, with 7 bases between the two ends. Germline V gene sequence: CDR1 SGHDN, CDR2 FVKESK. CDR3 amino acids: CASSQDRAYGYTF. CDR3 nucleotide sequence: TGTGCCAGCAGCCAAGACAGGGCTTATGGCTACACCTTC.

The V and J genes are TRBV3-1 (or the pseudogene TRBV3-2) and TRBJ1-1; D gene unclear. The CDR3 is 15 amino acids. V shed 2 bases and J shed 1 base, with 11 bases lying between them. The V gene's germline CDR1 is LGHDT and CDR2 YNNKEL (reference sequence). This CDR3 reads CASSQSTSPNTEAFF. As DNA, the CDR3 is TGTGCCAGCAGCCAATCCACTTCACCGAACACTGAAGCTTTCTTT.

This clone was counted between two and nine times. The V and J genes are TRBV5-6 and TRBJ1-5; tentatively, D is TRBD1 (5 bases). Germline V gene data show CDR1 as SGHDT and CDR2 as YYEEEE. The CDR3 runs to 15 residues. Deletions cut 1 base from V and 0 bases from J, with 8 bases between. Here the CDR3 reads CASSLLGDSNQPQHF. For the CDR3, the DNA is TGTGCCAGCAGCTTGTTAGGGGATAGCAATCAGCCCCAGCATTTT.

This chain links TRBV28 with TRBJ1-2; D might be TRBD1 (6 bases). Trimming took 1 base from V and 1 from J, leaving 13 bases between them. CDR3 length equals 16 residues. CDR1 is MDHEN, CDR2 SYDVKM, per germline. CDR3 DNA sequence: TGTGCCAGCAGTTTATTGGGCAGGGGAAATAACTATGGCTACACCTTC. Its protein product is CASSLLGRGNNYGYTF.

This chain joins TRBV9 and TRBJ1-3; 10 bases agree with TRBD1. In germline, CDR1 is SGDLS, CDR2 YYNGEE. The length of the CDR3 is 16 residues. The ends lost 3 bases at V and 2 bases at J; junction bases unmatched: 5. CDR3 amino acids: CASSAGGTGAGNTIYF. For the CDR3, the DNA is TGTGCCAGCAGCGCAGGAGGGACAGGGGCTGGAAACACCATATATTTT. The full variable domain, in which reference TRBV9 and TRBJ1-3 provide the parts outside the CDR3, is DSGVTQTPKHLITATGQRVTLRCSPRSGDLSVYWYQQSLDQGLQFLIQYYNGEERAKGNILERFSAQQFPDLHSELNLSSLELGDSALYFCASSAGGTGAGNTIYFGEGSWLTVV.